The present T cell receptor (beta chain) was sequenced within a study of Graves' ophthalmopathy and Graves' hyperthyroidism. This clonotype showed up many times. CDR1 is SEHNR and CDR2 is FQNEAQ in the germline V gene (reference sequence). V was pared by 5 bases and J by 2 bases, with 13 bases of the junction left unmatched. The CDR3 loop spans 17 amino acids. From RNA, the CDR3 regions of TCR beta chains were amplified and sequenced. Investigators did first-round RT-PCR with HTBI primers, then second-round multiplex PCR. TCRdb re-derived calls from the multiplex PCR reads in MiXCR, one entry per CDR3 protein. Among about 410,000 distinct CDR3 sequences, approximately 20% were seen once, and the ten largest hold 1.5% to 2%.

The sequenced sample consisted of peripheral blood. V gene TRBV7-9 combines with J gene TRBJ1-1, with 8 bases aligning to TRBD1. This clonotype was obtained from a woman under 30 with Graves' ophthalmopathy. The CDR3 nucleotides are TGTGCCAGCAGCCCTAGGCGGACAGGGAACTCAAACACTGAAGCTTTCTTT. Translating gives CASSPRRTGNSNTEAFF. Using reference TRBV7-9 and TRBJ1-1 for the parts outside the CDR3, the full variable domain is DTGVSQNPRHKITKRGQNVTFRCDPISEHNRLYWYRQTLGQGPEFLTYFQNEAQLEKSRLLSDRFSAERPKGSFSTLEIQRTEQGDSAMYLCASSPRRTGNSNTEAFFGQGTRLTVV.